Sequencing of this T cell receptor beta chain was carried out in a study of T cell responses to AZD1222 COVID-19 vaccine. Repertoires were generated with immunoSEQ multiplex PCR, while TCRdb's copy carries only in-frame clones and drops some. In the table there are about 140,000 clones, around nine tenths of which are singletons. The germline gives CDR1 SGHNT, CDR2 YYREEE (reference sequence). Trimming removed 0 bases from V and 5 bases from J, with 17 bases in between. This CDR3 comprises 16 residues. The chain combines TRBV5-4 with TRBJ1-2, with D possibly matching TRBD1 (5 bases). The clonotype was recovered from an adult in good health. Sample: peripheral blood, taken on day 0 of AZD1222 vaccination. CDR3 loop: CASSLGDAIGPYGYTF. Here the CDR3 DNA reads TGTGCCAGCAGCTTGGGGGACGCAATCGGGCCATATGGCTACACCTTC.